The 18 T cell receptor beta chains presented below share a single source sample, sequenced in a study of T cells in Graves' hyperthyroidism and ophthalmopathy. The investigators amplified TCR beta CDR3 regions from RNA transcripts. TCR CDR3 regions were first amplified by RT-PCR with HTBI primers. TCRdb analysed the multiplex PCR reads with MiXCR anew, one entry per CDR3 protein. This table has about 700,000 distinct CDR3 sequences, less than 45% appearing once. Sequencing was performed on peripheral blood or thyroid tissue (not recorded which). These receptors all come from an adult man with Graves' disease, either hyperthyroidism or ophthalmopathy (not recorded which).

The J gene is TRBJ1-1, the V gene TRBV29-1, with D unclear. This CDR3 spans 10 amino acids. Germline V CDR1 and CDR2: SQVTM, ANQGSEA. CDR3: CSERNTEAFF. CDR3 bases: TGCAGTGAGAGGAACACTGAAGCTTTCTTT.

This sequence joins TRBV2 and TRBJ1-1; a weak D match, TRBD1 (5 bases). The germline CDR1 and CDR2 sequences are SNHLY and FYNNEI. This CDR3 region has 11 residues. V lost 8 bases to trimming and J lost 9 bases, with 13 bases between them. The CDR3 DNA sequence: TGTGCCAGCGGGACGCAGTACCAAGCTTTCTTT. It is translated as CASGTQYQAFF.

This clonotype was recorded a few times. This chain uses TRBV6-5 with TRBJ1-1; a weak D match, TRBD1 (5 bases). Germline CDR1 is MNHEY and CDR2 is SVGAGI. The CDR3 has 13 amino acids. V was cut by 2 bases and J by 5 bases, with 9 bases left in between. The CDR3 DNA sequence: TGTGCCAGCAGTTACGGTTGGGGGACTGAAGCTTTCTTT. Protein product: CASSYGWGTEAFF.

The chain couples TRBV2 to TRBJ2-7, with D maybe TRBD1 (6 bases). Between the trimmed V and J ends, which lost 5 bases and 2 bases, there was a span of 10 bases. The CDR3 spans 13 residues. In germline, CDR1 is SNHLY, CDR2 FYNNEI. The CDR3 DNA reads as TGTGCCAGCAGTTGGGGGCCAGCCTACGAGCAGTACTTC. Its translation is CASSWGPAYEQYF.

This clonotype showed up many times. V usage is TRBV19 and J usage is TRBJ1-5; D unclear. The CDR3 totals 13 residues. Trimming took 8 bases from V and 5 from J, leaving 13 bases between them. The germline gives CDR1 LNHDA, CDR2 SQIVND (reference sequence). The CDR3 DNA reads TGTGCCAGTGACCGCGGCGGAGATCAGCCCCAGCATTTT. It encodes CASDRGGDQPQHF.

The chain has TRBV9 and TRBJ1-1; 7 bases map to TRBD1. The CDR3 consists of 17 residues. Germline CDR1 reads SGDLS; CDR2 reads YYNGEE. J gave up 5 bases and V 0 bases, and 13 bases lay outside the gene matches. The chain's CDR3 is CASSVARDRAGGTEAFF. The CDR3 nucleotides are TGTGCCAGCAGCGTAGCTCGAGACAGGGCAGGAGGAACTGAAGCTTTCTTT.

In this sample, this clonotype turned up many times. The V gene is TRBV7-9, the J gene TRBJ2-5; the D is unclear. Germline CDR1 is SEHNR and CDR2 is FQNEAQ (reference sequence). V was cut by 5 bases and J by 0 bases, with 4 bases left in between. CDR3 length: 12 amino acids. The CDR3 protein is CASSRYQETQYF. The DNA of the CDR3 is TGTGCCAGCAGCCGGTACCAAGAGACCCAGTACTTC.

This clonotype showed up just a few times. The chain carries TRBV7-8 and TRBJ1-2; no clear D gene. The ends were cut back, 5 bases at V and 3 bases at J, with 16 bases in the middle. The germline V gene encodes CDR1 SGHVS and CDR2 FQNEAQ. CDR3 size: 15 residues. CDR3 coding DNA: TGTGCCAGCAGCCCACGGGCTCTATGGCACTATGGCTACACCTTC. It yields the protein CASSPRALWHYGYTF.

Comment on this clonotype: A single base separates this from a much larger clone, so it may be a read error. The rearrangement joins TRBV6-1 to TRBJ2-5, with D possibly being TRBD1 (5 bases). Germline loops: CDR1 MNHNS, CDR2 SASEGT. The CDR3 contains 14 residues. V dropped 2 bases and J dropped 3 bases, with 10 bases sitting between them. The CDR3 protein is CASSERGWEETQYF. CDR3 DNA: TGTGCCAGCAGTGAAAGGGGATGGGAAGAGACCCAGTACTTC.

CDR3 amino acids: CSVRRGDRPETQYF. DNA for the CDR3: TGCAGCGTTAGGAGGGGGGACAGACCTGAGACCCAGTACTTC. The rearrangement links TRBV29-1 to TRBJ2-5; perhaps TRBD1 as D (7 bases). V lost 5 bases to trimming and J lost 5 bases, with 18 bases between them. Germline lookup yields CDR1 SQVTM and CDR2 ANQGSEA. This CDR3 is 14 amino acids long.

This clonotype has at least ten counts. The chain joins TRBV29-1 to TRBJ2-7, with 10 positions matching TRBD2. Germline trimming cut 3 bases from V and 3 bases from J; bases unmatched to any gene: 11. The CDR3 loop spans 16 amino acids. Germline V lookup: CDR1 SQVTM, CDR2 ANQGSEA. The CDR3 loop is CSVDFGASGSIYEQYF. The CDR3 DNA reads TGCAGCGTTGACTTCGGTGCTAGCGGGAGCATCTACGAGCAGTACTTC.

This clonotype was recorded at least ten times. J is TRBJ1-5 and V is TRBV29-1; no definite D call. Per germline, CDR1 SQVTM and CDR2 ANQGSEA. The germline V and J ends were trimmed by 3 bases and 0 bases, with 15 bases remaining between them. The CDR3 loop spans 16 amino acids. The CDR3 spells CSVERFRKNSNQPQHF. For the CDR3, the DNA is TGCAGCGTTGAGAGGTTCAGGAAGAATAGCAATCAGCCCCAGCATTTT.

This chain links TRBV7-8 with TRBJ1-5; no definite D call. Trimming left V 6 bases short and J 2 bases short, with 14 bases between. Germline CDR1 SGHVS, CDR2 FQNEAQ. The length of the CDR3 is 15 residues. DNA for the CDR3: TGTGCCAGCAGTGCGACACGGACGGGCAATCAGCCCCAGCATTTT. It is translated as CASSATRTGNQPQHF. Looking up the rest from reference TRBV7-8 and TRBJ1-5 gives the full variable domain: GAGVSQSPRYKVAKRGQDVALRCDPISGHVSLFWYQQALGQGPEFLTYFQNEAQLDKSGLPSDRFFAERPEGSVSTLKIQRTQQEDSAVYLCASSATRTGNQPQHFGDGTRLSIL.

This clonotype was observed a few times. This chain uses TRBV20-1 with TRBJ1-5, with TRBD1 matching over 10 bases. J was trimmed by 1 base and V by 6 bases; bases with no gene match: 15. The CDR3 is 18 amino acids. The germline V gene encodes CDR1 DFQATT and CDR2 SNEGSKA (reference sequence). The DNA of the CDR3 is TGCAGTGCCACGCCGCACGGACAGGGGGTGTGGAGCAATCAGCCCCAGCATTTT. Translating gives CSATPHGQGVWSNQPQHF.

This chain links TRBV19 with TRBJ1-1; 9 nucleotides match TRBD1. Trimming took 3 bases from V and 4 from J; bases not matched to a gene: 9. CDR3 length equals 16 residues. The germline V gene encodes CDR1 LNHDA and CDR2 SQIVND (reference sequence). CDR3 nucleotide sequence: TGTGCCAGTAGTATGCTAACGGGACAGGGTGGCACTGAAGCTTTCTTT. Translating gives CASSMLTGQGGTEAFF.

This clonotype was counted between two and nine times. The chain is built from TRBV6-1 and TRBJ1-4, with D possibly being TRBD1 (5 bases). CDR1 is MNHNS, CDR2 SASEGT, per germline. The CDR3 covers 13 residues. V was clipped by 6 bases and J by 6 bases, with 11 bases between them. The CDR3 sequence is CASRSGTDEKLFF. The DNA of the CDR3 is TGTGCCAGCAGATCCGGGACCGATGAAAAACTGTTTTTT.

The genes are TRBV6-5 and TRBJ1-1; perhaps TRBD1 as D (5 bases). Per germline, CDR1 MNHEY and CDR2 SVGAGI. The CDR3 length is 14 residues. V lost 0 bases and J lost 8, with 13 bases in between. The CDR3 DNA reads TGTGCCAGCAGTTACTCCGGGACTACGGCCGAAGCTTTCTTT. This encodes CASSYSGTTAEAFF.

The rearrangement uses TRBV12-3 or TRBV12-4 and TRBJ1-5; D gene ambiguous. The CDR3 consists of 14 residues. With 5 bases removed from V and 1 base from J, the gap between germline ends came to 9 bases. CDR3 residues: CASSPYMSNQPQHF. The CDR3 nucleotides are TGTGCCAGCAGTCCGTATATGAGCAATCAGCCCCAGCATTTT.